This TCR beta chain was identified during a study of T cell responses to AZD1222 COVID-19 vaccine. On the study more broadly: Second doses were pooled across both intervals (about 4 or about 12 weeks). Findings and limits, study-wide: Most donors were white British, females outnumbered males, and clonal diversity was possibly underestimated. It was only a handful of AZD1222 recipients who were seropositive at baseline.

As concerns this clone: The antigen remains undetermined.

Produced via immunoSEQ multiplex PCR; TCRdb's table is partial and in-frame only. The top ten hold about 4.5% of the sample, which has approximately 170,000 clones, approximately 90% seen once. The ends were cut back, 2 bases at V and 0 bases at J, with 9 bases in the middle. Per the germline V gene, CDR1 is WNHNN and CDR2 is SYGVQD (reference sequence). The CDR3 has 15 residues. The sequence derives from an adult in good health. Sequencing was performed on peripheral blood, taken on day 0 of AZD1222 vaccination. The chain recombines TRBV10-1 with TRBJ2-3; no clear D gene. CDR3 sequence: CASSETVSSTDTQYF. CDR3 nucleotide sequence: TGCGCCAGCAGTGAGACAGTCTCTAGCACAGATACGCAGTATTTT.